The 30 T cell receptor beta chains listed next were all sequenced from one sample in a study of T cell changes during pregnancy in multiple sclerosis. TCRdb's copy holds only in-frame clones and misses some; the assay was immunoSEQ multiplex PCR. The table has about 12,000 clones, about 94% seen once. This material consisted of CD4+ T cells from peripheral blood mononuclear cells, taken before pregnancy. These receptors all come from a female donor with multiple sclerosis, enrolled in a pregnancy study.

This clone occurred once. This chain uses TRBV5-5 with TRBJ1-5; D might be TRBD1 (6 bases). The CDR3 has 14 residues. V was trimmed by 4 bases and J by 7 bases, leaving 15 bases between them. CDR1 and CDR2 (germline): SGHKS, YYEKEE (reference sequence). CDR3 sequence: CASSRTGYEQPQHF. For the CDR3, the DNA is TGTGCCAGCAGCCGCACAGGGTACGAACAGCCCCAGCATTTT.

CDR3: CASSMKAGSGNTIYF. DNA of the CDR3: TGTGCCAGCAGCATGAAGGCGGGCTCTGGAAACACCATATATTTT. The rearrangement joins TRBV7-2 to TRBJ1-3; no firm D call. Germline V CDR1 and CDR2: SGHTA, FQGNSA. CDR3 size: 15 residues. The V end was cut by 5 bases, the J end by 0 bases, with 11 bases between.

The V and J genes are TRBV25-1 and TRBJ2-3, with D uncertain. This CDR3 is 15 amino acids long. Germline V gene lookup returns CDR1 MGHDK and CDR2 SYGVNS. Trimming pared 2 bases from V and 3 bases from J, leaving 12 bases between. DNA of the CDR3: TGTGCCAGCAGTGAAACAGTCAGCTCTACAGATACGCAGTATTTT. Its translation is CASSETVSSTDTQYF.

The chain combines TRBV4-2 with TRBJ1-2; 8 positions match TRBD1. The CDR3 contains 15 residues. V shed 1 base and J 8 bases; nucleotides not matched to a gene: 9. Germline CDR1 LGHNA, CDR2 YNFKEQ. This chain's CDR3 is CASSQVVQGAGGYTF. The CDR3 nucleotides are TGTGCCAGCAGCCAAGTGGTGCAGGGGGCAGGGGGCTACACCTTC.

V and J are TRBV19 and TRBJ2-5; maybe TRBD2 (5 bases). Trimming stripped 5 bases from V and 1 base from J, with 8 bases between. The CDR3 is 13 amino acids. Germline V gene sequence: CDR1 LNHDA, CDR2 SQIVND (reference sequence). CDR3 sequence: CASSRSVQETQYF. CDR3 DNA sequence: TGTGCCAGTAGTCGTAGCGTCCAAGAGACCCAGTACTTC.

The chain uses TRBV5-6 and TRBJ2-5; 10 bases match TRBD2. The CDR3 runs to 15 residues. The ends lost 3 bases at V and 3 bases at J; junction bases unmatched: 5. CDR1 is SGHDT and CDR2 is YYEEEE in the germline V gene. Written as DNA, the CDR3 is TGTGCCAGCAGCTACCAGCGGGGGGGAGAAGAGACCCAGTACTTC. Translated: CASSYQRGGEETQYF.

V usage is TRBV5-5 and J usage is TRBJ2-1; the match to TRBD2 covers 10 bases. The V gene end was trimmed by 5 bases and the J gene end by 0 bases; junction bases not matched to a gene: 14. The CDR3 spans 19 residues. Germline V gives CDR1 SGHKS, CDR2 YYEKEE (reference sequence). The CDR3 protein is CASRNEVWTSGLSYNEQFF. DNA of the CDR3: TGTGCCAGCAGAAATGAAGTTTGGACTAGCGGTCTCTCCTACAATGAGCAGTTCTTC.

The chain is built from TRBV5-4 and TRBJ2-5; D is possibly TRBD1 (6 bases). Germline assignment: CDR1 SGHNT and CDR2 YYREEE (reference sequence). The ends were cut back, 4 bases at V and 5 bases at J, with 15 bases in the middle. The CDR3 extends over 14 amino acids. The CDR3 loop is CASSDTGSWETQYF. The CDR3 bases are TGTGCCAGCAGCGATACAGGGTCCTGGGAGACCCAGTACTTC.

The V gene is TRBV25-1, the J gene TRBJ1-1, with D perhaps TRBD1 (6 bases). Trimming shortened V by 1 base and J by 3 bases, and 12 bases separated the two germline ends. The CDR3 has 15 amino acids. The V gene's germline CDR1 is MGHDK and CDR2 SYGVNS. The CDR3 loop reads CASSEWGGQYTEAFF. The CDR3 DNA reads TGTGCCAGCAGTGAATGGGGGGGGCAGTACACTGAAGCTTTCTTT.

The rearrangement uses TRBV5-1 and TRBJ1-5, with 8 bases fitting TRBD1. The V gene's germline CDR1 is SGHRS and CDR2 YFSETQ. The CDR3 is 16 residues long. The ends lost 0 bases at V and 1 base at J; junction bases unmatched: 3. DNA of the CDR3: TGCGCCAGCAGCTTGGTGGGACAGGTGAGCAATCAGCCCCAGCATTTT. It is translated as CASSLVGQVSNQPQHF.

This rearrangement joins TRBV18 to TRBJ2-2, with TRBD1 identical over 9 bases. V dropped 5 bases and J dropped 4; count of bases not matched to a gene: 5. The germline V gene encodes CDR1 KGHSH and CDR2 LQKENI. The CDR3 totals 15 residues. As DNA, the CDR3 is TGTGCCAGCTCAGACCTACAGGGGGCCACCGGGGAGCTGTTTTTT. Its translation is CASSDLQGATGELFF.

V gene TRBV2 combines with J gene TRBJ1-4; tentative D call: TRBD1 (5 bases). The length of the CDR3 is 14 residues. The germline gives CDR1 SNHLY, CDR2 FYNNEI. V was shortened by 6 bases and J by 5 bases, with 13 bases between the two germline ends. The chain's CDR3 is CASRGGRGNEKLFF. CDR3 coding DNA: TGTGCCAGCAGGGGGGGACGGGGGAATGAAAAACTGTTTTTT.

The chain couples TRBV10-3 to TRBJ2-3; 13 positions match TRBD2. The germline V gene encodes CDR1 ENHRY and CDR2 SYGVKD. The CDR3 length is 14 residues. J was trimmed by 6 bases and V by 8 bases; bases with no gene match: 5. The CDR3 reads CAIAGLAGADTQYF. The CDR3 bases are TGTGCCATCGCTGGACTAGCGGGGGCGGATACGCAGTATTTT.

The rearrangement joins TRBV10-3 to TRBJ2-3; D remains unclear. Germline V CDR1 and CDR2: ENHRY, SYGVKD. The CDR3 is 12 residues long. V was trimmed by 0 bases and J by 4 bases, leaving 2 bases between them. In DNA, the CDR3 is TGTGCCATCAGTGAGTCCTCAGATACGCAGTATTTT. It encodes CAISESSDTQYF.

For the CDR3, the DNA is TGTGCCAGCAGCTTACCAGGGGTCTACTACGAGCAGTACTTC. Translating gives CASSLPGVYYEQYF. The V and J genes are TRBV7-9 and TRBJ2-7, with D perhaps matching TRBD1 (6 bases). The CDR3 is made up of 14 amino acids. Germline V gene data show CDR1 as SEHNR and CDR2 as FQNEAQ (reference sequence). The V end lost 2 bases, the J end lost 3 bases, and 11 bases lay between the germline ends.

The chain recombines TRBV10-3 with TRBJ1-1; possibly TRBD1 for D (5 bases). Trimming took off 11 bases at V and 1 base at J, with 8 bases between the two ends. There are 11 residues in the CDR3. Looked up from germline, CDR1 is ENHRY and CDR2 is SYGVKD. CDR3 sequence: CASRGNTEAFF. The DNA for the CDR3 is TGTGCCTCTAGGGGGAACACTGAAGCTTTCTTT.

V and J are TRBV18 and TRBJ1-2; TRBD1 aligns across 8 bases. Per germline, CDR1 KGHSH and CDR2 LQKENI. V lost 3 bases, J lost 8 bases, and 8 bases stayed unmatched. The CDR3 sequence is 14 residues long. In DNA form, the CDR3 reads TGTGCCAGCTCACCTAAGGACAGGGCCAGCGGCTACACCTTC. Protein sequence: CASSPKDRASGYTF. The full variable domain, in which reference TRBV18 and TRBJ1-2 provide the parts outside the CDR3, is NAGVMQNPRHLVRRRGQEARLRCSPMKGHSHVYWYRQLPEEGLKFMVYLQKENIIDESGMPKERFSAEFPKEGPSILRIQQVVRGDSAAYFCASSPKDRASGYTFGSGTRLTVV.

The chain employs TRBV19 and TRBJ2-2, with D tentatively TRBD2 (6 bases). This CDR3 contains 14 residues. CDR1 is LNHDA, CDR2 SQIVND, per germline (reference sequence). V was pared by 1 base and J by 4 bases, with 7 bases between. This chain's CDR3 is CASSIVGGTGELFF. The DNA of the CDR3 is TGTGCCAGTAGTATAGTCGGGGGCACCGGGGAGCTGTTTTTT.

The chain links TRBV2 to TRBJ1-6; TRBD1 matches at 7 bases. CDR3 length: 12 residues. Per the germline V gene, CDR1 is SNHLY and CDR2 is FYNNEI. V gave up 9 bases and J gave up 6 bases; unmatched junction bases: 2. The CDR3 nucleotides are TGTGCCAGGGGGACAGCTAATTCACCCCTCCACTTT. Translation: CARGTANSPLHF.

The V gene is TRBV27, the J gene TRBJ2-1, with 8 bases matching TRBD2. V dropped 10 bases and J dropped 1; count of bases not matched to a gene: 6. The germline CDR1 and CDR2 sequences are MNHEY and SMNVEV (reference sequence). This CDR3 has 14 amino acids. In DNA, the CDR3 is TGTGCCACTAGGACTAGCCGGTCCTACAATGAGCAGTTCTTC. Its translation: CATRTSRSYNEQFF.

This CDR3 reads CAWTKTGADTQYF. DNA for the CDR3: TGTGCCTGGACCAAAACGGGTGCAGATACGCAGTATTTT. V gene TRBV30 combines with J gene TRBJ2-3, with D unresolved. Trimming took 4 bases from V and 4 from J, leaving 12 bases between them. The CDR3 covers 13 residues. The germline V gene has CDR1 GTSNPN and CDR2 SVGIG (reference sequence).

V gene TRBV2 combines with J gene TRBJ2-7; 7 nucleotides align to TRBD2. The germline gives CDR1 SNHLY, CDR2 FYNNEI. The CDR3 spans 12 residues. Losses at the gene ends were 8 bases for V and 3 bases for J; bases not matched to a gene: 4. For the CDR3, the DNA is TGTGCCAGCGGGAGGGAGGGCTACGAGCAGTACTTC. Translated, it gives CASGREGYEQYF.

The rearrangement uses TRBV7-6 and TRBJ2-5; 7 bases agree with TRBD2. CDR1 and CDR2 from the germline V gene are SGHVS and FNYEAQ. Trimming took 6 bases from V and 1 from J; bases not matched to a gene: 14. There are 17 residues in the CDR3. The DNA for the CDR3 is TGTGCCAGCAGGAGGGGACTGGAGCGGGGCCTCCAAGAGACCCAGTACTTC. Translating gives CASRRGLERGLQETQYF.

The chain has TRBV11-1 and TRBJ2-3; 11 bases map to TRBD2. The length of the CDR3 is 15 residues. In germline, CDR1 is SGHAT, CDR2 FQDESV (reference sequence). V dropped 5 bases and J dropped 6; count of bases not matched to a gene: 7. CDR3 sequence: CASSLRLAGMDTQYF. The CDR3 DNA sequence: TGTGCCAGCAGCCTTCGACTAGCGGGGATGGATACGCAGTATTTT.

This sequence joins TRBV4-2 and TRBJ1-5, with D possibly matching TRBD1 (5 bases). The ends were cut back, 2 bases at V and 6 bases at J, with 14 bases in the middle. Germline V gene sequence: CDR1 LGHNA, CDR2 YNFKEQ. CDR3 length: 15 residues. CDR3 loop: CASSQTARVVQPQHF. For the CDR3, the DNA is TGTGCCAGCAGCCAAACCGCCAGGGTGGTTCAGCCCCAGCATTTT.

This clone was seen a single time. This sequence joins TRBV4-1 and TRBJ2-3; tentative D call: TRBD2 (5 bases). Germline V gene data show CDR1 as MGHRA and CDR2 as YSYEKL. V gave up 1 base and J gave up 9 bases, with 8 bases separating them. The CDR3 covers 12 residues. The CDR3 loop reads CASSQVRGTQYF. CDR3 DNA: TGCGCCAGCAGCCAAGTCCGGGGAACGCAGTATTTT.

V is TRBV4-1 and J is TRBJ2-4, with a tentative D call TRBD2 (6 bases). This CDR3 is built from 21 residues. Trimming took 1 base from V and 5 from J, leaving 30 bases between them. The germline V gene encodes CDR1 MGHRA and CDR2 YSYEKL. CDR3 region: CASSQGFVPGRKRGGENIQYF. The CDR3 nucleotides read TGCGCCAGCAGCCAAGGATTTGTCCCGGGACGAAAGAGGGGCGGGGAAAACATTCAGTACTTC.

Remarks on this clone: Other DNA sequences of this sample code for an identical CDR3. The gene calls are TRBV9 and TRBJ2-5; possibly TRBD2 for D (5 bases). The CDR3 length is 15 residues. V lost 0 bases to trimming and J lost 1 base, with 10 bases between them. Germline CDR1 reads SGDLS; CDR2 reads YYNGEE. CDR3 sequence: CASSVVGLAQETQYF. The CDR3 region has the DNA TGTGCCAGCAGCGTAGTTGGTCTAGCCCAAGAGACCCAGTACTTC.

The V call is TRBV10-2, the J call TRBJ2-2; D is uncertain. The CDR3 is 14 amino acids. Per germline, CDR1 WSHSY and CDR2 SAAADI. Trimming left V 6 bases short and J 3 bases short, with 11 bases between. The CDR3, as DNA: TGCGCCAGCAGGACTGCCCCCGACACCGGGGAGCTGTTTTTT. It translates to CASRTAPDTGELFF.

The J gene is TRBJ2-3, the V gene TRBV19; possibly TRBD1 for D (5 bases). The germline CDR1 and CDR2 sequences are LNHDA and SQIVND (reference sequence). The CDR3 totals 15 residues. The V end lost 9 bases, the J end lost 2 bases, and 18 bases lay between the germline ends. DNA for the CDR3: TGTGCCAGACGACAGACCTCACCCCTCACAGATACGCAGTATTTT. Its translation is CARRQTSPLTDTQYF.